Following are 30 T cell receptor beta chains from one sample sequenced in a study of blood T cell repertoires in COVID-19. The method was immunoSEQ multiplex PCR; TCRdb's version includes in-frame clones alone and lacks a portion of them. The sample includes under 300,000 clones, 89% of them seen just once. Sequencing input: peripheral blood. These receptors originate from a woman between 40 and 55 years old who had recovered from COVID-19.

V and J are TRBV18 and TRBJ2-7; 7 bases are a match to TRBD2. J gave up 1 base and V 3 bases, and 9 bases lay outside the gene matches. This CDR3 region has 16 residues. Germline lookup yields CDR1 KGHSH and CDR2 LQKENI. The CDR3 spells CASSPRAASGSYEQYF. The DNA of the CDR3 is TGTGCCAGCTCACCTAGGGCGGCTAGCGGATCCTACGAGCAGTACTTC. The whole variable domain, filled in from reference TRBV18 and TRBJ2-7, reads NAGVMQNPRHLVRRRGQEARLRCSPMKGHSHVYWYRQLPEEGLKFMVYLQKENIIDESGMPKERFSAEFPKEGPSILRIQQVVRGDSAAYFCASSPRAASGSYEQYFGPGTRLTVT.

The chain links TRBV7-9 to TRBJ2-7, with 9 bases aligning to TRBD2. The CDR3 is 14 amino acids. After removal of 1 base from V and 5 bases from J, the junction contained 3 bases not matched to a gene. Germline values: CDR1 SEHNR, CDR2 FQNEAQ (reference sequence). The chain's CDR3 is CASSLGTSVHEQYF. CDR3 bases: TGTGCCAGCAGCTTAGGGACTAGCGTGCACGAGCAGTACTTC. The variable domain in full, completed from reference TRBV7-9 and TRBJ2-7, reads DTGVSQNPRHKITKRGQNVTFRCDPISEHNRLYWYRQTLGQGPEFLTYFQNEAQLEKSRLLSDRFSAERPKGSFSTLEIQRTEQGDSAMYLCASSLGTSVHEQYFGPGTRLTVT.

V is TRBV5-1 and J is TRBJ2-7; 11 bases are a match to TRBD2. CDR1 and CDR2 (germline): SGHRS, YFSETQ. V was clipped by 3 bases and J by 7 bases; unmatched bases: 12. This CDR3 has 16 amino acids. CDR3 sequence (DNA): TGCGCCAGCAGCTCCCATAGCGGGAGGGCCGAGGGGGAGCAGTACTTC. It translates to CASSSHSGRAEGEQYF.

The chain employs TRBV5-8 and TRBJ1-2; 8 positions match TRBD1. V lost 6 bases, J lost 3 bases, and 4 bases stayed unmatched. CDR1 and CDR2 from the germline V gene are SGHTS and YDEGEE. This CDR3 comprises 13 residues. CDR3 in amino acids: CASTVDRDYGYTF. The CDR3 DNA reads TGTGCCAGCACCGTGGACAGGGACTATGGCTACACCTTC.

This clone has only one observation. This chain uses TRBV3-1 (or the pseudogene TRBV3-2) with TRBJ2-7, with a weak D call TRBD2 (5 bases). Germline CDR1 is LGHDT and CDR2 is YNNKEL (reference sequence). The V and J ends lost 2 bases and 5 bases respectively, with 7 bases between them. The CDR3 runs 12 residues. The CDR3, as DNA: TGTGCCAGCAGCCAAACTAGAAACGAGCAGTACTTC. Its translation is CASSQTRNEQYF.

This chain uses TRBV27 with TRBJ2-3, with D possibly matching TRBD1 (5 bases). Germline lookup yields CDR1 MNHEY and CDR2 SMNVEV (reference sequence). The CDR3 runs to 16 residues. Trimming cost V 2 bases and J 0 bases, with 12 bases left between them. The CDR3, as DNA: TGTGCCAGCAGTTTAGTAAGACAGACCAGCACAGATACGCAGTATTTT. Its translation is CASSLVRQTSTDTQYF.

In DNA, the CDR3 is TGTGCCACCAGTGACACAGGGAGTGGGGCCTACGAGCAGTACTTC. This translates into CATSDTGSGAYEQYF. The V call is TRBV24-1, the J call TRBJ2-7; weak D call: TRBD1 (6 bases). There are 15 residues in the CDR3. Germline V gives CDR1 KGHDR, CDR2 SFDVKD. The V and J ends lost 4 bases and 2 bases respectively, with 14 bases between them.

The count of this clone is one. The gene calls are TRBV2 and TRBJ2-3; 12 bases are shared with TRBD1. The CDR3 sequence is 17 residues long. V shed 10 bases and J 5 bases; nucleotides not matched to a gene: 16. CDR1 is SNHLY and CDR2 is FYNNEI in the germline V gene. CDR3 sequence (DNA): TGTGCCACCGCAATTCCTCGGGACAGGGGGCCCGGAGATACGCAGTATTTT. It encodes CATAIPRDRGPGDTQYF. Combining the CDR3 with reference TRBV2 and TRBJ2-3 gives the whole variable domain EPEVTQTPSHQVTQMGQEVILRCVPISNHLYFYWYRQILGQKVEFLVSFYNNEISEKSEIFDDQFSVERPDGSNFTLKIRSTKLEDSAMYFCATAIPRDRGPGDTQYFGPGTRLTVL.

The chain joins TRBV4-1 to TRBJ1-1; unclear D gene. CDR1 is MGHRA, CDR2 YSYEKL, per germline. V lost 4 bases and J 1 base, leaving 13 bases between the germline ends. This CDR3 spans 15 amino acids. The CDR3: CASSREEGWNTEAFF. The CDR3 region has the DNA TGCGCCAGCAGCCGCGAGGAAGGTTGGAACACTGAAGCTTTCTTT.

This chain connects TRBV6-5 to TRBJ1-2; 7 bases map to TRBD1. The length of the CDR3 is 12 residues. CDR1 and CDR2 from the germline V gene are MNHEY and SVGAGI. Trimming removed 5 bases from V and 8 bases from J; junction bases left unmatched: 5. This CDR3 is CASSQGVAGYTF. The CDR3 DNA reads as TGTGCCAGCAGTCAGGGGGTCGCGGGCTACACCTTC.

The chain couples TRBV10-1 to TRBJ2-7; 9 bases line up with TRBD2. J was trimmed by 5 bases and V by 1 base; bases with no gene match: 9. Per the germline V gene, CDR1 is WNHNN and CDR2 is SYGVQD (reference sequence). The CDR3 spans 16 residues. The CDR3 coding sequence is TGCGCCAGCAGTGAGTTTGCGGTAGCGGGAGACCACGAGCAGTACTTC. This encodes CASSEFAVAGDHEQYF.

The chain uses TRBV9 and TRBJ1-2; 11 bases are shared with TRBD1. Germline CDR1 is SGDLS and CDR2 is YYNGEE. V trimming: 4 bases; J trimming: 4 bases; junction bases outside the gene matches: 9. The CDR3 covers 16 residues. The CDR3 nucleotides read TGTGCCAGCAGCCCTCCCGGGACAGGGGGGGCCTATGGCTACACCTTC. As protein: CASSPPGTGGAYGYTF. Supplemented by reference TRBV9 and TRBJ1-2, the full variable domain reads DSGVTQTPKHLITATGQRVTLRCSPRSGDLSVYWYQQSLDQGLQFLIQYYNGEERAKGNILERFSAQQFPDLHSELNLSSLELGDSALYFCASSPPGTGGAYGYTFGSGTRLTVV.

This clone was counted once. The CDR3 nucleotides read TGTGCCAGCAGTGAATTCGGTGGGGGGTCCTACGAGCAGTACTTC. This encodes CASSEFGGGSYEQYF. The chain links TRBV25-1 to TRBJ2-7; D may be TRBD2 (6 bases). V was pared by 1 base and J by 1 base, with 11 bases between. The germline gives CDR1 MGHDK, CDR2 SYGVNS. This CDR3 contains 15 residues.

The V call is TRBV9, the J call TRBJ2-3; no firm D call. The length of the CDR3 is 13 residues. Trimming left V 0 bases short and J 4 bases short, with 6 bases between. In germline, CDR1 is SGDLS, CDR2 YYNGEE. CDR3 coding DNA: TGTGCCAGCAGCGTAGATCTCCCAGATACGCAGTATTTT. Residues: CASSVDLPDTQYF.

The CDR3 DNA sequence: TGTGCCATCAGTGCCTCCCGGGACTATCTCCAAAGCACAGATACGCAGTATTTT. Protein sequence: CAISASRDYLQSTDTQYF. The chain has TRBV10-3 and TRBJ2-3, with 7 bases identical to TRBD2. Trimming at V came to 4 bases and at J to 0 bases, leaving 13 bases not matched to a gene. CDR1 is ENHRY, CDR2 SYGVKD, per germline. This CDR3 is built from 18 residues.

This chain uses TRBV28 with TRBJ2-2; 10 bases are a match to TRBD2. With V trimmed by 6 bases and J by 3 bases, 7 bases remained unmatched. The CDR3 consists of 16 residues. From germline, CDR1 is MDHEN and CDR2 SYDVKM. Here the CDR3 DNA reads TGTGCCAGCAGAGCTCTAGCGGGAGTAGACACCGGGGAGCTGTTTTTT. Amino acid sequence: CASRALAGVDTGELFF.

The rearrangement uses TRBV28 and TRBJ2-1; tentative D call: TRBD2 (5 bases). The CDR3 has 12 residues. Looked up from germline, CDR1 is MDHEN and CDR2 is SYDVKM. Trimming took off 0 bases at V and 10 bases at J, with 7 bases between the two ends. CDR3 residues: CASSLWDSEQFF. The CDR3 bases are TGTGCCAGCAGTTTATGGGACTCCGAGCAGTTCTTC.

The chain employs TRBV24-1 and TRBJ1-2; 9 positions agree with TRBD1. With V trimmed by 3 bases and J by 2 bases, 6 bases remained unmatched. This CDR3 has 16 residues. The germline CDR1 and CDR2 sequences are KGHDR and SFDVKD. The CDR3 sequence is CATSDGRTGANYGYTF. The CDR3 DNA reads TGTGCCACCAGTGATGGGAGGACAGGGGCCAACTATGGCTACACCTTC.

The rearrangement joins TRBV5-4 to TRBJ1-2; 7 bases line up with TRBD1. The V and J ends lost 2 bases and 7 bases, in that order; junction bases with no gene match: 5. Germline lookup yields CDR1 SGHNT and CDR2 YYREEE (reference sequence). The CDR3 has 13 amino acids. As DNA, the CDR3 is TGTGCCAGCAGCTTACAGGGGCAGGGTGGCTACACCTTC. Translation: CASSLQGQGGYTF. Looking up the rest from reference TRBV5-4 and TRBJ1-2 gives the full variable domain: ETGVTQSPTHLIKTRGQQVTLRCSSQSGHNTVSWYQQALGQGPQFIFQYYREEENGRGNFPPRFSGLQFPNYSSELNVNALELDDSALYLCASSLQGQGGYTFGSGTRLTVV.

The J gene is TRBJ2-7, the V gene TRBV7-6, with TRBD2 matching 11 bases. Trimming cost V 1 base and J 6 bases; bases outside gene matches: 14. The CDR3 is 18 amino acids. Per germline, CDR1 SGHVS and CDR2 FNYEAQ. The CDR3 nucleotides are TGTGCCAGCAGCTTAGGCTCGCCCCTAGCGGGAGGTGCGGGCGAGCAGTACTTC. Its protein is CASSLGSPLAGGAGEQYF.

Regarding this clone: The germline gene is not matched at one end of the junction; a read error may be the cause. This chain joins TRBV5-1 and TRBJ2-1; TRBD1 matches 7 bases. There are 14 residues in the CDR3. The V gene's germline CDR1 is SGHRS and CDR2 YFSETQ. CDR3 sequence reads: CASSLEGETGRFVF. CDR3 DNA: TGCGCCAGCAGCTTGGAGGGTGAGACAGGGAGATTTGTCTTC.

The J gene is TRBJ2-1, the V gene TRBV9; tentative D call: TRBD2 (6 bases). This CDR3 has 13 residues. Trimming removed 4 bases from V and 4 bases from J, with 9 bases in between. The V gene's germline CDR1 is SGDLS and CDR2 YYNGEE. The CDR3 nucleotides read TGTGCCAGCAGCACCGGACTATACAATGAGCAGTTCTTC. It yields the protein CASSTGLYNEQFF.

This chain links TRBV19 with TRBJ1-3; D is uncertain. The CDR3 has 16 amino acids. V was shortened by 7 bases and J by 0 bases, with 16 bases between the two germline ends. Germline V gene sequence: CDR1 LNHDA, CDR2 SQIVND (reference sequence). CDR3 in amino acids: CASNKRTGISGNTIYF. The CDR3 DNA reads as TGTGCCAGTAACAAGAGGACCGGGATCTCTGGAAACACCATATATTTT.

The chain links TRBV28 to TRBJ2-3; 9 nucleotides match TRBD2. This CDR3 is built from 15 residues. J gave up 4 bases and V 2 bases, and 4 bases lay outside the gene matches. Germline loops: CDR1 MDHEN, CDR2 SYDVKM. CDR3 sequence (DNA): TGTGCCAGCAGTTTACGCGGGAGGGCCCCAGATACGCAGTATTTT. Residues: CASSLRGRAPDTQYF.

This chain uses TRBV2 with TRBJ1-6, with 7 bases matching TRBD1. This CDR3 contains 14 residues. V was clipped by 8 bases and J by 5 bases; unmatched bases: 6. Germline assignment: CDR1 SNHLY and CDR2 FYNNEI. The DNA for the CDR3 is TGTGCCAGCGGACAGGAGACAAATAATTCACCCCTCCACTTT. Protein sequence: CASGQETNNSPLHF.

With respect to this clone: This sample also contains other DNA sequences that code for the same CDR3. V is TRBV7-9 and J is TRBJ2-4, with a possible D match to TRBD1 (6 bases). Trimming left V 4 bases short and J 1 base short, with 8 bases between. The CDR3 runs 14 residues. Germline V gene data show CDR1 as SEHNR and CDR2 as FQNEAQ (reference sequence). CDR3 protein: CASSSQGAKNIQYF. CDR3 DNA: TGTGCCAGCAGCTCCCAGGGGGCCAAAAACATTCAGTACTTC.

This chain links TRBV7-3 with TRBJ2-2, with D unresolved. Germline CDR1 and CDR2: SGHTA and FQGTGA. The germline V and J ends were trimmed by 1 base and 0 bases, with 9 bases remaining between them. The CDR3 covers 16 residues. CDR3 DNA: TGTGCCAGCAGCTTAAATGGCATTGCGAACACCGGGGAGCTGTTTTTT. Its translation: CASSLNGIANTGELFF.

This CDR3 reads CASRVELAHYEQYF. For the CDR3, the DNA is TGCGCCAGCAGAGTAGAGCTAGCGCACTACGAGCAGTACTTC. The V gene is TRBV5-1, the J gene TRBJ2-7, with D tentatively TRBD2 (6 bases). The CDR3 totals 14 residues. V lost 5 bases and J 3 bases, leaving 15 bases between the germline ends. CDR1 is SGHRS and CDR2 is YFSETQ in the germline V gene.

This sequence joins TRBV27 and TRBJ2-1; 8 bases are shared with TRBD1. J was trimmed by 0 bases and V by 3 bases; bases with no gene match: 7. CDR3 length: 17 residues. CDR1 and CDR2 (germline): MNHEY, SMNVEV (reference sequence). CDR3 nucleotides: TGTGCCAGCAGTTTGGTCCCTCAGGGGGCCTCCTACAATGAGCAGTTCTTC. Protein sequence: CASSLVPQGASYNEQFF.

V and J are TRBV10-3 and TRBJ2-1; 8 nucleotides agree with TRBD2. CDR3 length: 16 residues. The V segment lost 4 bases and the J segment 0 bases; nucleotides outside the gene matches: 5. The V gene's germline CDR1 is ENHRY and CDR2 SYGVKD. The CDR3 loop is CAISGYGTSSYNEQFF. CDR3 nucleotides: TGTGCCATCAGTGGTTACGGGACTAGCTCCTACAATGAGCAGTTCTTC.